Sequencing of this T cell receptor beta chain was carried out in a study of T cell responses to AZD1222 COVID-19 vaccine (dated by TCRdb to the early 2020s). Regarding the complete study: AZD1222 recipients given second doses at about 4 weeks or at about 12 weeks were pooled, since spike-specific TCR depth and breadth were not found to differ between the two schedules. Trial participants were enrolled by age into 18-55, 56-69 and 70-plus year subgroups, with around 150, 28 and 57 TCR-sequenced participants respectively. A total of around 240 trial participants underwent TCR sequencing, of whom nearly 210 received two doses of AZD1222 and about 25 received two doses of the MenACWY control vaccine.

Inclusive of the bounding cysteine and phenylalanine, the CDR3 is 15 residues long. The DNA shown is the 45-base CDR3, in frame from base 1. The germline V gene specifies SGHRS as CDR1 and YFSETQ as CDR2. The trim is 4 bases for V and 4 bases for J, with a gap of 14 bases between the germline ends. This clone was seen only once. What this receptor recognizes is not known. No quality values exist for individual bases; no much larger clone is one base distant. The CDR3 regions of human TCRbeta chains were analyzed by immunosequencing. The original pipeline was this. TCRs in the repertoires were matched against a reference library of SARS-CoV-2-specific TCRs that had been generated with the MIRA antigen-specificity platform. Breadth meant the fraction of unique TCRs that were SARS-CoV-2-associated, whereas depth meant the fraction of total T cells that were SARS-CoV-2-associated. Using the MIRA data, each spike-specific TCR was mapped to the spike region that the TCR reacts to and placed in a CD4 or CD8 class. Log10-transformed breadth and depth values were compared by one-way ANOVA with Sidak's multiple comparisons tests. The table was pulled from immuneACCESS by TCRdb, which kept in-frame rearrangements only. Such tables lose some clones; where checked, under half of the loss comes from unresolved V genes, and the rest has no known cause. Clone size and the V and J calls come from that table; the DNA yielded D and trimming. The sample has fewer than 200,000 clones on record, around 92% of them singletons. The top ten clones comprise roughly a tenth of the sample.

The time point label, read with the paper, signifies: baseline before first vaccination. The vaccinee samples were drawn from two UK trials, COV001 and COV002, one of which was a single-blind randomized controlled phase 2/3 trial testing AZD1222 (ChAdOx1 nCoV-19) in healthy adults. For TCRbeta chain sequencing, PBMC samples from trial participants were taken at day 0 and at day 28 after the second dose. Overall results and qualifications from the work: A significant rise in spike-specific TCR breadth and depth was observed after two AZD1222 doses relative to day 0 and relative to MenACWY recipients. The 56-69-year group was small, and its depth increase did not reach significance, likely because of low power. Only a handful of AZD1222 recipients were SARS-CoV-2 seropositive at baseline, limiting conclusions about previously exposed vaccinees. Participants were mostly white British and included more females than males, and it was suggested by the authors that clonal diversity may have been underestimated. Because no samples from the day 14 peak response were available, repertoires could be characterized only after the peak T cell response. Reportedly, close to half of the unique spike-specific TCRs recognized epitopes lying outside the regions that are mutated in the B.1.351 and B.1.1.7 variants. The vaccine-associated CD4 TCRs covered the entire spike protein, and the dominant responses fell in regions 160-218 and 743-854.

This sample comprised peripheral blood, obtained on day 0 of AZD1222 vaccination. Recombination linked TRBV5-1 to TRBJ2-2; TRBD1 might be the D gene, on 7 matching bases. The TCR sequence derives from an adult in good health. The CDR3 reads as follows: CASSLAGGGTGELFF. The DNA sequence is as follows: TGCGCCAGCAGCCTGGCAGGGGGAGGCACCGGGGAGCTGTTTTTT.